This record looks at one T cell receptor beta chain sequence and its context. The antigen is unknown. TCRdb's copy holds only in-frame clones and misses some; the assay was immunoSEQ multiplex PCR. The table includes 84,000 or so clones, approximately 86% detected once. Per the germline V gene, CDR1 is MNHEY and CDR2 is SVGAGI. V lost 8 bases, J lost 6 bases, and 8 bases lay in between. This CDR3 is built from 11 residues. The data originate from a study of T cell responses to AZD1222 COVID-19 vaccine. Notes on the study in general: The study found vaccine-associated CD4 TCRs spanning spike, dominant at 160-218 and 743-854.

The sample was peripheral blood, taken on day 0 of MenACWY control vaccination. This TCR was recovered from an adult in good health. The chain has TRBV6-5 and TRBJ2-1, with D unresolved. CDR3 amino acids: CASSAPNEQFF. The CDR3 DNA sequence: TGTGCCAGCTCCGCACCCAATGAGCAGTTCTTC.